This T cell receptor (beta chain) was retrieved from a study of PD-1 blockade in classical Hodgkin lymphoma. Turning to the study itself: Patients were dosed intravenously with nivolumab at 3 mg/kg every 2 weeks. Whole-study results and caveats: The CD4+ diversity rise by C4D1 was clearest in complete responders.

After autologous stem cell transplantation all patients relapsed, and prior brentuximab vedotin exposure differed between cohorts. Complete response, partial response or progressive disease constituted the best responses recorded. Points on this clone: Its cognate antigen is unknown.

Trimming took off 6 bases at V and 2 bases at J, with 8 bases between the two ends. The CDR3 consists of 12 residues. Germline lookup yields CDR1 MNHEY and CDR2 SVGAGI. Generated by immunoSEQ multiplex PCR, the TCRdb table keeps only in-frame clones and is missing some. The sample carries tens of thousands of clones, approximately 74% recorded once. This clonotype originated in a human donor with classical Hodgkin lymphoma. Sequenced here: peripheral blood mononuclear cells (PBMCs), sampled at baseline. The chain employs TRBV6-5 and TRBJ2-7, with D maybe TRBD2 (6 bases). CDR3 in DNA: TGTGCCAGCAGGCGGGATCCCTACGAGCAGTACTTC. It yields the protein CASRRDPYEQYF.